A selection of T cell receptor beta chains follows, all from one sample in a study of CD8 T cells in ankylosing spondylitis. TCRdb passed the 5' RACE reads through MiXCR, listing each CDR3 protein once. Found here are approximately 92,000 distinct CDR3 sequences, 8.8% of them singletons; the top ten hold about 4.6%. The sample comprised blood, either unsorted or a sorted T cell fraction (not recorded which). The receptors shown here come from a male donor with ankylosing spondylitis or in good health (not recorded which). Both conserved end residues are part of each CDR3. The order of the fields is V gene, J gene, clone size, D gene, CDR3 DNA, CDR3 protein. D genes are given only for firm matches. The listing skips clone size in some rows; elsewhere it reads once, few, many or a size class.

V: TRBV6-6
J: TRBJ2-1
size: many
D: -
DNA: TGTGCCACGGCCGAAGGGGTGGGCGAGCAGTTCTTC
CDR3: CATAEGVGEQFF

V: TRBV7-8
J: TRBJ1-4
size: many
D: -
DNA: TGTGCCAGCAGCTTAGGGCCAGGGGAAAATGAAAAACTGTTTTTT
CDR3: CASSLGPGENEKLFF

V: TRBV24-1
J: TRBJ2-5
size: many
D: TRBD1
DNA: TGTGCCACCAGTGACCCAAATCCGGGGACAGGGGAGACCCAGTACTTC
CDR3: CATSDPNPGTGETQYF

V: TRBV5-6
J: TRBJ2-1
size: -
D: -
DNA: TGTGCCAGCAGCGGATTGCCCGGCCAGACAGGAGCGGCCTACAATGAGCAGTTCTTC
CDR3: CASSGLPGQTGAAYNEQFF

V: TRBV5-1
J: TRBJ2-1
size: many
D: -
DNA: TGCGCCAGCAGCTTGGCCTTGAACAGTGGCTACAATGAGCAGTTCTTC
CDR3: CASSLALNSGYNEQFF

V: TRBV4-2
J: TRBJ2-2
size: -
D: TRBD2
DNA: TGTGCCCCCAGCCAGACTAGCCTGAACACCGGGGAGCTGTTTTTT
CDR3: CAPSQTSLNTGELFF

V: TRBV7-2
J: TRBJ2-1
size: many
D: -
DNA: TGTGCCAGCAGCTTCGGACGGGGTTCCTACAATGAGCAGTTCTTC
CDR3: CASSFGRGSYNEQFF

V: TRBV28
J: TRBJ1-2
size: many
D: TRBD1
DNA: TGTGCCAGCAGCGAACCCGGGACAGGGGACTATGGCTACACCTTC
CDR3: CASSEPGTGDYGYTF

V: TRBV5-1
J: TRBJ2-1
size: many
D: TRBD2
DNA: TGCGCCAGCGGACGGGGGGGCGTCGATGAGCAGTTCTTC
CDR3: CASGRGGVDEQFF

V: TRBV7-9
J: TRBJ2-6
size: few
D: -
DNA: TGTGCCAGCAGCCTGGACATCGGGGTTGGGGCCAACGTCCTGACTTTC
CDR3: CASSLDIGVGANVLTF

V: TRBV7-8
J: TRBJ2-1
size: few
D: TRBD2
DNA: TGTGCCAGCAGCTTTAACGGGGGGTACTCCTACAATGAGCAGTTCTTC
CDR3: CASSFNGGYSYNEQFF

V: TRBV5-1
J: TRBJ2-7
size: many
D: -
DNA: TGCGCCAGCAGCTTGGTGTCCGACTACGAGCAGTACTTC
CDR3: CASSLVSDYEQYF

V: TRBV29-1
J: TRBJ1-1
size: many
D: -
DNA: TGCAGCGTTAAGGACAGCTATGAAGCTTTCTTT
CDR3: CSVKDSYEAFF

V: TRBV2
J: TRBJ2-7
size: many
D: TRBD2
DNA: TGTGCCAGCAGTGAACGAGGAGCGGGGGGGCCCTACGAGCAGTACTTC
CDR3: CASSERGAGGPYEQYF

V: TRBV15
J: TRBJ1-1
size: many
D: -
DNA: TGTGCCACCAGCAGAGGGGAGGGATTGAACACTGAAGCTTTCTTT
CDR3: CATSRGEGLNTEAFF

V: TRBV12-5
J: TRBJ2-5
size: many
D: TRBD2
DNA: TGTGCTAGTGGTTTGGCGGGGGGAGAGACCCAGTACTTC
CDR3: CASGLAGGETQYF

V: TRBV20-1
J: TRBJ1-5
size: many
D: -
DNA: TGCAGTGCTAGAACGGGGTTTAGCAATCAGCCCCAGCATTTT
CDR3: CSARTGFSNQPQHF

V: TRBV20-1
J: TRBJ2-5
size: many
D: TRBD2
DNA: TGCAGTGCAGACTCTAGCGGGGTTTTAGTGGCCCAGTACTTC
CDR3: CSADSSGVLVAQYF

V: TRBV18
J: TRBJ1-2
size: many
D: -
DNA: TGTGCCAGCTCACCGAGAGGACAGTCCGAGCTTGGCTACACCTTC
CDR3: CASSPRGQSELGYTF

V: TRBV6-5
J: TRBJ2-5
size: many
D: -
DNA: TGTGCCAGCAGTTACTCGGCAGCACAAGAGACCCAGTACTTC
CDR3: CASSYSAAQETQYF